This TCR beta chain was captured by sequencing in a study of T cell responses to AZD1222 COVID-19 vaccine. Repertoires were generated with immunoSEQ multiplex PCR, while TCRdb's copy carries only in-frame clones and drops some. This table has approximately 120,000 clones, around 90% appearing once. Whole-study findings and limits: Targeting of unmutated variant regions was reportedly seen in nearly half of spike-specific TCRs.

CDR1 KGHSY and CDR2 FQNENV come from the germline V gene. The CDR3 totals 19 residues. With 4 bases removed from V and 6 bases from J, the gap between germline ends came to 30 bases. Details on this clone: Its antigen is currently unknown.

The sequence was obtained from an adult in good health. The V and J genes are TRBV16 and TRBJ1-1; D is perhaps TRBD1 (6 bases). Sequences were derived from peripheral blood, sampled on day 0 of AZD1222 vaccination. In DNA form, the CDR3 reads TGTGCCAGCAGCCCAAACTATAACAGGGAGTGGGGGTGTTGGTCTGAAGCTTTCTTT. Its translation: CASSPNYNREWGCWSEAFF.